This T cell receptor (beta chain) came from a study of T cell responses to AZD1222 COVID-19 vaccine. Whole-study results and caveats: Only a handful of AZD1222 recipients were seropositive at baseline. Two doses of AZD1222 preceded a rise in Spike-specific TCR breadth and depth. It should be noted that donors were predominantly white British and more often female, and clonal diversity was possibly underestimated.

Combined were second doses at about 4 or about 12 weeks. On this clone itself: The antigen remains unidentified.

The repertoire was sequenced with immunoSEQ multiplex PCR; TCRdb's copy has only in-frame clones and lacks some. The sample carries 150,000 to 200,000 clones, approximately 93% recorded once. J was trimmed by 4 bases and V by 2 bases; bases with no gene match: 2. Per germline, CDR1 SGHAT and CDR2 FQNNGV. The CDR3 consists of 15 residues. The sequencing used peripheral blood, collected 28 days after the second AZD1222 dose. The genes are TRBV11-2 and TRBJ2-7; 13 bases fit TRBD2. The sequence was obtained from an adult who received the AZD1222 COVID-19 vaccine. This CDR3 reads CASSLTSGRGYEQYF. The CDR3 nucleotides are TGTGCCAGCAGCTTAACTAGCGGGAGGGGGTACGAGCAGTACTTC.